A selection of T cell receptor beta chains follows, all from one sample in a study of CD8 T cells in ankylosing spondylitis. One entry per CDR3 protein results from TCRdb running MiXCR on the 5' RACE reads. The sample lists about 460,000 distinct CDR3 sequences, 5.3% occurring once. Sequencing was carried out using blood, either unsorted or a sorted T cell fraction (not recorded which). Receptor source: a male donor with ankylosing spondylitis. Each CDR3 is given with its conserved first and last residue. A D gene is named only where the DNA matches it firmly. Clone size is shown for a subset of rows, as once, few, many or a class of expanded clone.

j_call clone_size d_call v_call cdr3_nt cdr3_aa
TRBJ2-7 many TRBD2 TRBV7-2 TGTGCCAGCAGCGATAGCGGGACTTTGTCCTACGAGCAGTACTTC CASSDSGTLSYEQYF
TRBJ1-6 many - TRBV12-3/TRBV12-4 TGTGCCAGCAGTTTACGGCCATATAATTCACCCCTCCACTTT CASSLRPYNSPLHF
TRBJ2-7 many TRBD1 TRBV29-1 TGCAGCGTAATCACAGGGGCCGGCTTCGAGCAGTACTTC CSVITGAGFEQYF
TRBJ2-5 - - TRBV19 TGTGCCAGTAGTATCGGCCACAGGGGGGGAGAGACCCAGTACTTC CASSIGHRGGETQYF
TRBJ2-2 - - TRBV11-2 TGTGCCAGCAGCCTAAGTAAGGGAATCCGCGCCGGGGAGCTGTTTTTT CASSLSKGIRAGELFF
TRBJ2-7 few - TRBV5-1 TGCGCCAGCAGCTACGGGACTTTAACCTACGAGCAGTACTTC CASSYGTLTYEQYF
TRBJ2-5 - - TRBV7-6 TGTGCCAGCAGCGCCCCTAGCGAGGAGACCCAGTACTTC CASSAPSEETQYF
TRBJ1-2 many - TRBV7-9 TGTGCCAGCAGCGAAACAGGGTACTATGGCTACACCTTC CASSETGYYGYTF
TRBJ1-1 many - TRBV27 TGTGCCAGCAGTTTAAAGGGGGACTGGAACACTGAAGCTTTCTTT CASSLKGDWNTEAFF
TRBJ2-1 many TRBD2 TRBV12-3/TRBV12-4 TGTGCCAGCAGCGGACTAGCGTTCCGTGGTTCCTACAATGAGCAGTTCTTC CASSGLAFRGSYNEQFF
TRBJ1-1 - - TRBV12-3/TRBV12-4 TGTACCAGCAGTTTCTCGGTATCGATGGCTCGGGTACTGAACACTGAAGCTTTCTTT CTSSFSVSMARVLNTEAFF
TRBJ1-5 - TRBD1 TRBV5-3 TGTGCCAGGGGCCCCGGACAGGGCGGTCAGCCCCAGCATTTT CARGPGQGGQPQHF
TRBJ2-7 many TRBD2 TRBV12-3/TRBV12-4 TGTGCCAGCAATGTTGGCGGGAGCTCCTACGAGCAGTACTTC CASNVGGSSYEQYF
TRBJ2-1 many - TRBV5-4 TGTGCCAGCAGCTTGGTTGGGGGGGCCAGCGGCGATGAGCAGTTCTTC CASSLVGGASGDEQFF
TRBJ2-5 many - TRBV20-1 TGCAGTGTTTCGGGGAAGGAAGGGTCCCAAGAGACCCAGTACTTC CSVSGKEGSQETQYF
TRBJ1-2 many - TRBV5-1 TGCGCCAGCAGCTTGGAGGGCATGGACTATGGCTACACCTTC CASSLEGMDYGYTF